This T cell receptor (beta chain) appears in the sequencing data of a study of blood T cell repertoires in COVID-19. Study details: Collection of acute and convalescent COVID-19 samples took place in the United States, Italy and Spain.

Study processing details: How many nucleated cells were present was estimated from reference gene primer amplification. Profiled with immunoSEQ multiplex PCR; TCRdb holds only in-frame clones, not every one. V, J and clone size are those of that table, while D and trimming were read from the DNA. The repertoire holds under 100,000 clones, with around 76% as singletons. The CDR3 totals 13 residues. Germline loops: CDR1 MDHEN, CDR2 SYDVKM. V was clipped by 3 bases and J by 6 bases, with 8 bases between them. The sequence came from an elderly woman with active or convalescent COVID-19. The sample was peripheral blood. V gene TRBV28 combines with J gene TRBJ1-4; D may be TRBD1 (5 bases). CDR3 region: CASSFAGDEKLFF. CDR3 DNA: TGTGCCAGCAGTTTTGCGGGGGATGAAAAACTGTTTTTT.